One and the same sample provided the 4 T cell receptor beta chains below, sequenced in a study of T cell responses to AZD1222 COVID-19 vaccine. Using immunoSEQ multiplex PCR, the repertoire was profiled, and TCRdb retains in-frame clones only, with some absent. Here the sample spans about 150,000 clones, roughly 88% being singletons. The sequencing here drew on peripheral blood, taken on day 0 of AZD1222 vaccination. The receptors were sampled from an adult in good health.

This sequence joins TRBV5-6 and TRBJ1-1; D is unclear. The CDR3 has 16 residues. Germline loops: CDR1 SGHDT, CDR2 YYEEEE. The germline V and J ends were trimmed by 0 bases and 1 base, with 13 bases remaining between them. This chain's CDR3 is CASSLASGVRNTEAFF. CDR3 nucleotides: TGTGCCAGCAGCTTGGCCTCCGGAGTGAGGAACACTGAAGCTTTCTTT.

This clone has a single count. V usage is TRBV6-1 and J usage is TRBJ2-3, with D possibly TRBD1 on 6 matching bases. This CDR3 spans 15 amino acids. Germline V gives CDR1 MNHNS, CDR2 SASEGT. Trimming pared 3 bases from V and 2 bases from J, leaving 12 bases between. CDR3 DNA: TGTGCCAGCAGTGAGGGGACATTGCACACAGATACGCAGTATTTT. It translates to CASSEGTLHTDTQYF.

The V and J genes are TRBV6-5 and TRBJ1-2, with D unresolved. This CDR3 comprises 15 residues. V was pared by 2 bases and J by 9 bases, with 19 bases between. The germline CDR1 and CDR2 sequences are MNHEY and SVGAGI. The CDR3 coding sequence is TGTGCCAGCAGTTACCTCGGGAGACCTTCCCCGAGCTACACCTTC. Its protein is CASSYLGRPSPSYTF.

The chain recombines TRBV18 with TRBJ2-3; D unclear. Germline CDR1 and CDR2: KGHSH and LQKENI. Trimming stripped 0 bases from V and 0 bases from J, with 10 bases between. The CDR3 covers 16 residues. CDR3 region: CASSPPYSQSTDTQYF. The CDR3 nucleotides are TGTGCCAGCTCACCACCGTACAGCCAAAGCACAGATACGCAGTATTTT. The full variable domain, its missing parts supplied by reference TRBV18 and TRBJ2-3, is NAGVMQNPRHLVRRRGQEARLRCSPMKGHSHVYWYRQLPEEGLKFMVYLQKENIIDESGMPKERFSAEFPKEGPSILRIQQVVRGDSAAYFCASSPPYSQSTDTQYFGPGTRLTVL.